This TCR beta chain was sequenced for a study of blood T cell repertoires in COVID-19 (dated by TCRdb to about 2020). Turning to the overall study: Collaborator samples came from the United States, Italy and Spain and covered acute and convalescent phases of COVID-19. Subjects who had been exposed to COVID-19, were actively infected with it, or had recovered from it provided the deeply sampled blood TCRbeta repertoires that made up the dataset. The prospective study material was composed of cDNA or gDNA derived from T cells, B-cell-depleted T cells, or PBMCs. The repertoires were made available in a free public database intended to serve as a resource for research on the immune response to SARS-CoV-2. Samples came from the ongoing ImmuneRACE study (first 160 participants) plus 1,254 subjects from 6 global collaborators. The sample metadata nearly always contained a de-identified subject ID, COVID-19 status, age in years and sex. Where HLA class I and class II types were available, the types were taken from metadata supplied by the sample provider, not from assay-based typing.

In the prospective study, participants were about 18 to 95 years old, resided in approximately 22 geographic areas of the United States, and were enrolled through a virtual design. Cohort assignment in the prospective study relied on participant-reported clinical history from a screening survey and a study questionnaire. Recovered participants in ImmuneRACE Cohort 3 were defined as having two consecutive negative NP/OP PCR tests, clearance from a healthcare professional, or resolution of symptoms. Mobile phlebotomists in the prospective study collected whole blood, serum and a nasopharyngeal or oropharyngeal swab from every participant. Prospective study participants could optionally give additional blood draws and questionnaires over a roughly two-month period. Before DNA extraction, prospective study blood samples were shipped either frozen or at room temperature. The immunoSEQ Assay, a bias-controlled multiplex PCR, was used to amplify TCRbeta CDR3 regions from genomic DNA. As for the original processing: The number of nucleated cells in each sample was estimated by amplification of reference gene primers within the assay. To quantify the absolute abundance of each unique TCRbeta CDR3 rearrangement, sequence reads were collapsed and filtered. For each sample, productive Simpson clonality was calculated as the square root of Simpson's diversity index across productive rearrangements. The table was pulled from immuneACCESS by TCRdb, which kept in-frame rearrangements only. Such tables lose some clones; where checked, under half of the loss comes from unresolved V genes, and the rest has no known cause. Clone size and the V and J calls come from that table; the DNA yielded D and trimming. The sample table lists roughly 300,000 clones, roughly nine tenths of them with a count of one. The ten biggest clones cover approximately 0.99% of the sample.

Points the paper makes about the study in general: Clinical and demographic metadata were provided uncurated, with the amount varying by source and participant.

The germline V gene (reference sequence) gives CDR1 as LNHDA and CDR2 as SQIVND. V is trimmed back by 5 bases and J by 4 bases, and the junction contains 14 bases that no gene match accounts for. The CDR3, cysteine through phenylalanine, is 17 amino acids long. The DNA shown is the 51-base CDR3, in frame from base 1. Comments on this clone: Its cognate antigen has yet to be identified. The input lacks base qualities; no much larger clone sits a single base away.

The chain employs TRBV19 and TRBJ1-2; a stretch of 9 junction bases matches TRBD1. The sequencing input was PBMCs or T cells enriched from blood (not recorded which). This sequence was found in a woman under 40 who had recovered from COVID-19. The nucleotide sequence reads TGTGCCAGTAGTCCAGGAGGACAGGGGTCGAGCAGCTATGGCTACACCTTC. Translation gives CASSPGGQGSSSYGYTF. Here the CDR3 is joined to the reference TRBV19 and TRBJ1-2 genes, and the full variable domain is: DGGITQSPKYLFRKEGQNVTLSCEQNLNHDAMYWYRQDPGQGLRLIYYSQIVNDFQKGDIAEGYSVSREKKESFPLTVTSAQKNPTAFYLCASSPGGQGSSSYGYTFGSGTRLTVV.